This T cell receptor beta chain was identified during a study of CD8 T cells in Susac syndrome. RNA in amounts of about 0.5 to 1 ug was reverse transcribed with random hexamers. From the immunoSEQ multiplex PCR reads, TCRdb called clonotypes with MiXCR, one entry per CDR3 protein. The sample has 160,000 or so distinct CDR3 sequences, about 92% seen once. The sample comprised CD4+ T cells from PBMCs. This sequence was found in a human donor in good health.

The CDR3 is CASSQDRGSTTDTQYF. DNA of the CDR3: TGCGCCAGCAGCCAAGATAGGGGCTCTACCACAGATACGCAGTATTTT. The gene calls are TRBV4-1 and TRBJ2-3; tentative D call: TRBD1 (5 bases). Germline-derived CDR1 and CDR2 are MGHRA and YSYEKL. With 0 bases removed from V and 2 bases from J, the gap between germline ends came to 12 bases. The CDR3 runs 16 residues.